Presented here are 21 T cell receptor beta chains from one specimen sequenced in a study of blood T cell repertoires in COVID-19. Sequenced by immunoSEQ multiplex PCR; TCRdb stores in-frame clones only, minus some. The table has 200,000 to 300,000 clones, 90% seen once; the top ten hold 0.85% to 0.9%. The sequenced sample was PBMCs or T cells enriched from blood (not recorded which). The receptors stem from a man aged 45-65 years who had been exposed to COVID-19.

This sequence joins TRBV9 and TRBJ1-2; D unresolved. V lost 4 bases to trimming and J lost 7 bases, with 11 bases between them. The germline gives CDR1 SGDLS, CDR2 YYNGEE. This CDR3 region has 12 residues. For the CDR3, the DNA is TGTGCCAGCAGCACGGCGGTCCGTGGCTACACCTTC. Translating it yields CASSTAVRGYTF. Using reference TRBV9 and TRBJ1-2 for the parts outside the CDR3, the full variable domain is DSGVTQTPKHLITATGQRVTLRCSPRSGDLSVYWYQQSLDQGLQFLIQYYNGEERAKGNILERFSAQQFPDLHSELNLSSLELGDSALYFCASSTAVRGYTFGSGTRLTVV.

The chain carries TRBV5-5 and TRBJ1-1, with unresolved D. This CDR3 region has 13 residues. Deletions cut 3 bases from V and 2 bases from J, with 8 bases between. CDR1 is SGHKS, CDR2 YYEKEE, per germline (reference sequence). The CDR3: CASSSWSNTEAFF. Here the CDR3 DNA reads TGTGCCAGCAGCTCTTGGAGCAACACTGAAGCTTTCTTT.

The chain couples TRBV18 to TRBJ2-7; TRBD1 might be the D (6 bases). The V gene lost 3 bases and the J gene lost 2 bases, with 11 bases spanning the gap. CDR1 and CDR2 from the germline V gene are KGHSH and LQKENI. CDR3 length: 14 residues. CDR3: CASSPETGTYEQYF. CDR3 sequence (DNA): TGTGCCAGCTCACCCGAGACAGGAACCTACGAGCAGTACTTC. Based on the CDR3 plus reference TRBV18 and TRBJ2-7, the full variable domain is NAGVMQNPRHLVRRRGQEARLRCSPMKGHSHVYWYRQLPEEGLKFMVYLQKENIIDESGMPKERFSAEFPKEGPSILRIQQVVRGDSAAYFCASSPETGTYEQYFGPGTRLTVT.

This sequence joins TRBV7-8 and TRBJ2-3; the match to TRBD2 covers 8 bases. CDR3 length: 17 amino acids. Germline CDR1 reads SGHVS; CDR2 reads FQNEAQ. J was trimmed by 3 bases and V by 1 base; bases with no gene match: 9. This CDR3 reads CASSLDSSGSRTDTQYF. As DNA, the CDR3 is TGTGCCAGCAGCTTAGATTCCAGCGGGAGTCGAACAGATACGCAGTATTTT.

This chain connects TRBV2 to TRBJ2-2; 8 positions match TRBD1. Germline trimming cut 8 bases from V and 5 bases from J; bases unmatched to any gene: 7. Germline V gives CDR1 SNHLY, CDR2 FYNNEI. This CDR3 comprises 14 residues. The DNA for the CDR3 is TGTGCCAGCCGGACAGGGAAAGGTACCGGGGAGCTGTTTTTT. This codes for CASRTGKGTGELFF. Full variable domain (remainder filled in from reference TRBV2 and TRBJ2-2): EPEVTQTPSHQVTQMGQEVILRCVPISNHLYFYWYRQILGQKVEFLVSFYNNEISEKSEIFDDQFSVERPDGSNFTLKIRSTKLEDSAMYFCASRTGKGTGELFFGEGSRLTVL.

The rearrangement joins TRBV6-5 to TRBJ2-5; 12 bases agree with TRBD2. In germline, CDR1 is MNHEY, CDR2 SVGAGI. The ends lost 8 bases at V and 7 bases at J; junction bases unmatched: 11. CDR3 length: 15 amino acids. CDR3: CASRWSASGGGTQYF. The CDR3 coding sequence is TGTGCCAGCCGGTGGTCAGCTAGCGGGGGGGGGACCCAGTACTTC.

The genes are TRBV7-3 and TRBJ2-1; tentatively, D is TRBD2 (7 bases). Germline values: CDR1 SGHTA, CDR2 FQGTGA. V shed 5 bases and J shed 9 bases, with 23 bases lying between them. This CDR3 is built from 16 residues. CDR3 loop: CASSLGTTRGGGEQFF. DNA for the CDR3: TGTGCCAGCAGCCTCGGGACTACCAGGGGCGGTGGTGAGCAGTTCTTC. The whole variable domain, filled in from reference TRBV7-3 and TRBJ2-1, reads GAGVSQTPSNKVTEKGKYVELRCDPISGHTALYWYRQSLGQGPEFLIYFQGTGAADDSGLPNDRFFAVRPEGSVSTLKIQRTERGDSAVYLCASSLGTTRGGGEQFFGPGTRLTVL.

The V and J genes are TRBV12-3 or TRBV12-4 and TRBJ2-3; no firm D call. The CDR3 consists of 12 residues. V dropped 6 bases and J dropped 7 bases, with 11 bases sitting between them. The CDR3 DNA reads TGTGCCAGCAGCCTAACGGGTTATACGCAGTATTTT. Residues: CASSLTGYTQYF.

The chain uses TRBV29-1 and TRBJ2-5; no definite D call. This CDR3 contains 12 residues. V was cut by 3 bases and J by 4 bases, with 9 bases left in between. The germline CDR1 and CDR2 sequences are SQVTM and ANQGSEA. The CDR3 protein is CSVDTRLETQYF. The CDR3, as DNA: TGCAGCGTTGATACGCGGCTAGAGACCCAGTACTTC. The full variable domain, in which reference TRBV29-1 and TRBJ2-5 provide the parts outside the CDR3, is SAVISQKPSRDICQRGTSLTIQCQVDSQVTMMFWYRQQPGQSLTLIATANQGSEATYESGFVIDKFPISRPNLTFSTLTVSNMSPEDSSIYLCSVDTRLETQYFGPGTRLLVL.

The V and J genes are TRBV24-1 and TRBJ2-5; 8 bases fit TRBD1. The germline CDR1 and CDR2 sequences are KGHDR and SFDVKD. Losses at the gene ends were 3 bases for V and 1 base for J; bases not matched to a gene: 9. CDR3 length equals 17 residues. As DNA, the CDR3 is TGTGCCACCAGTGATCAGGGGACAGGAACCGTCCAAGAGACCCAGTACTTC. Its translation is CATSDQGTGTVQETQYF.

This clone was counted a single time. The V call is TRBV13, the J call TRBJ2-3; 14 nucleotides align to TRBD2. The germline V gene has CDR1 PRHDT and CDR2 FYEKMQ (reference sequence). The V gene end was trimmed by 4 bases and the J gene end by 4 bases; junction bases not matched to a gene: 13. This CDR3 has 19 amino acids. CDR3 region: CASSSGLAGAKGGADTQYF. CDR3 nucleotide sequence: TGTGCCAGCAGCTCGGGACTAGCGGGAGCGAAGGGTGGCGCAGATACGCAGTATTTT.

This clone was detected once. The chain is built from TRBV27 and TRBJ2-7; no clear D gene. Trimming took 3 bases from V and 1 from J, leaving 7 bases between them. CDR3 size: 13 residues. Germline CDR1 is MNHEY and CDR2 is SMNVEV (reference sequence). CDR3 sequence: CASSLTSSYEQYF. DNA of the CDR3: TGTGCCAGCAGTTTGACATCATCCTACGAGCAGTACTTC.

The V gene is TRBV28, the J gene TRBJ2-1, with TRBD2 matching 12 bases. The germline CDR1 and CDR2 sequences are MDHEN and SYDVKM. The CDR3 has 19 amino acids. Losses at the gene ends were 5 bases for V and 5 bases for J; bases not matched to a gene: 16. This CDR3 reads CASSPLSSGRAGLHNEQFF. The CDR3 nucleotides read TGTGCCAGCAGTCCCTTATCTAGCGGGAGGGCCGGTCTTCACAATGAGCAGTTCTTC.

The J gene is TRBJ2-7, the V gene TRBV28; D might be TRBD2 (7 bases). The germline gives CDR1 MDHEN, CDR2 SYDVKM. With 7 bases removed from V and 5 bases from J, the gap between germline ends came to 21 bases. CDR3 size: 15 residues. Written as DNA, the CDR3 is TGTGCCAGCACCCCCCTGGGGGGGCTTTTCGACGAGCAGTACTTC. It yields the protein CASTPLGGLFDEQYF.

V is TRBV19 and J is TRBJ1-4; 9 positions agree with TRBD1. This CDR3 is built from 15 residues. Trimming removed 5 bases from V and 7 bases from J; junction bases left unmatched: 8. Germline CDR1 LNHDA, CDR2 SQIVND (reference sequence). DNA for the CDR3: TGTGCCAGTAGTGTTTCCGGGACAGGGTCTGAAAAACTGTTTTTT. Amino acids: CASSVSGTGSEKLFF.

This clone was seen only a few times. The V gene is TRBV28, the J gene TRBJ1-5, with D possibly TRBD1 on 6 matching bases. The CDR3 runs to 13 residues. V lost 6 bases and J lost 3, with 9 bases in between. The germline gives CDR1 MDHEN, CDR2 SYDVKM. The CDR3 is CASRGQNNQPQHF. In DNA form, the CDR3 reads TGTGCCAGCAGAGGACAGAACAATCAGCCCCAGCATTTT.

In its sample, this clone was seen once. The chain has TRBV7-3 and TRBJ2-3; TRBD2 matches 16 bases. V shed 5 bases and J 4 bases; nucleotides not matched to a gene: 3. CDR1 and CDR2 from the germline V gene are SGHTA and FQGTGA. The CDR3 extends over 16 amino acids. CDR3 residues: CASSPGLAGGPDTQYF. The CDR3 bases are TGTGCCAGCAGCCCGGGACTAGCGGGAGGGCCAGATACGCAGTATTTT.

The rearrangement uses TRBV18 and TRBJ2-2; D not certain. CDR1 and CDR2 (germline): KGHSH, LQKENI. Trimming removed 1 base from V and 6 bases from J, with 15 bases in between. The CDR3 is 16 residues long. The CDR3 sequence is CASSPRNPNPPGELFF. CDR3 sequence (DNA): TGTGCCAGCTCACCACGAAACCCTAACCCCCCCGGGGAGCTGTTTTTT. The variable domain in full, completed from reference TRBV18 and TRBJ2-2, reads NAGVMQNPRHLVRRRGQEARLRCSPMKGHSHVYWYRQLPEEGLKFMVYLQKENIIDESGMPKERFSAEFPKEGPSILRIQQVVRGDSAAYFCASSPRNPNPPGELFFGEGSRLTVL.

This chain connects TRBV24-1 to TRBJ2-1; 9 positions match TRBD1. Trimming at V came to 3 bases and at J to 2 bases, leaving 7 bases not matched to a gene. The length of the CDR3 is 17 residues. Germline lookup yields CDR1 KGHDR and CDR2 SFDVKD. CDR3 nucleotide sequence: TGTGCCACCAGTGATCGGGGACAGGGTTTCCCCTACAATGAGCAGTTCTTC. Protein: CATSDRGQGFPYNEQFF.

The chain uses TRBV9 and TRBJ2-3; the D gene is possibly TRBD1 (5 bases). Trimming took 3 bases from V and 0 from J, leaving 11 bases between them. Germline V CDR1 and CDR2: SGDLS, YYNGEE. The CDR3 is 15 residues long. The CDR3 nucleotides read TGTGCCAGCAGCGATGGGGCATGGAGCACAGATACGCAGTATTTT. Translated, it gives CASSDGAWSTDTQYF.

The gene calls are TRBV6-5 and TRBJ1-3; D possibly corresponds to TRBD1 (6 bases). CDR1 and CDR2 from the germline V gene are MNHEY and SVGAGI. V lost 5 bases and J 2 bases, leaving 13 bases between the germline ends. This CDR3 region has 15 residues. CDR3 in amino acids: CASSPLAGAGNTIYF. The DNA of the CDR3 is TGTGCCAGCAGTCCCCTGGCAGGGGCTGGAAACACCATATATTTT.